The clone carrying this T cell receptor beta chain was recorded at least ten times. Each CDR3 protein gets one entry after TCRdb re-called the 5' RACE reads with MiXCR. The repertoire holds roughly 30,000 distinct CDR3 sequences, with around 6% as singletons. This CDR3 has 16 residues. J was trimmed by 2 bases and V by 0 bases; bases with no gene match: 9. Germline V gene lookup returns CDR1 DFQATT and CDR2 SNEGSKA (reference sequence). This record comes from a study of early T cells in non-severe SARS-CoV-2 infection. The J gene is TRBJ2-7, the V gene TRBV20-1; TRBD1 aligns across 8 bases. The starting material was whole blood, obtained at baseline. The TCR originated in an adult who was a healthcare worker with PCR-confirmed SARS-CoV-2 infection or an uninfected control (not recorded which). CDR3 DNA: TGCAGTGCTAGAGATCCACAGGGGGACCGCCCCTACGAGCAGTACTTC. Its translation: CSARDPQGDRPYEQYF.